This T cell receptor beta chain was recorded in a study of T cell repertoires in cytomegalovirus infection. This clonotype was seen a handful of times. Germline CDR1 is DFQATT and CDR2 is SNEGSKA (reference sequence). This CDR3 contains 12 residues. The V and J ends lost 3 bases and 2 bases respectively, with 7 bases between them. TCRdb passed the reads through MiXCR, listing each CDR3 protein once. The sample lists approximately 490,000 distinct CDR3 sequences, approximately 10% occurring once. This receptor was identified in a human donor in good health (CMV status not recorded). Some clones in this sample may be carry-over from other donors' samples. The V gene is TRBV20-1, the J gene TRBJ1-2, with D possibly being TRBD1 (5 bases). The sample taken for sequencing was PBMCs. CDR3 amino acids: CSASAGNYGYTF. In DNA, the CDR3 is TGCAGTGCTAGCGCAGGGAACTATGGCTACACCTTC.